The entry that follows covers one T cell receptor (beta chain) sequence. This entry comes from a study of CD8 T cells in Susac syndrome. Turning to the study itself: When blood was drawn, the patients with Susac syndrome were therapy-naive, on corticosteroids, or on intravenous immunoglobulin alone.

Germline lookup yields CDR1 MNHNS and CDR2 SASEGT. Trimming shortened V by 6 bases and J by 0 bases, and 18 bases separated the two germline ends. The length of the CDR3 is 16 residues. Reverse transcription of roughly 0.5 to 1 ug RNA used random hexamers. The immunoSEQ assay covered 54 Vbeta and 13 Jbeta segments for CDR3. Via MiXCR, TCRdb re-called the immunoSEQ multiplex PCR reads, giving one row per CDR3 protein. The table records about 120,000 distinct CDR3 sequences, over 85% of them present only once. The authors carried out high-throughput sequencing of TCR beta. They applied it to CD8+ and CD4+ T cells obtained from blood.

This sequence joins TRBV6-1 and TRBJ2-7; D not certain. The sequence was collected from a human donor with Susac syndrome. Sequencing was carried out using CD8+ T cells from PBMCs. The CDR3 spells CASSLTVGYNSYEQYF. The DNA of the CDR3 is TGTGCCAGCAGCCTGACGGTAGGCTATAACTCCTACGAGCAGTACTTC.